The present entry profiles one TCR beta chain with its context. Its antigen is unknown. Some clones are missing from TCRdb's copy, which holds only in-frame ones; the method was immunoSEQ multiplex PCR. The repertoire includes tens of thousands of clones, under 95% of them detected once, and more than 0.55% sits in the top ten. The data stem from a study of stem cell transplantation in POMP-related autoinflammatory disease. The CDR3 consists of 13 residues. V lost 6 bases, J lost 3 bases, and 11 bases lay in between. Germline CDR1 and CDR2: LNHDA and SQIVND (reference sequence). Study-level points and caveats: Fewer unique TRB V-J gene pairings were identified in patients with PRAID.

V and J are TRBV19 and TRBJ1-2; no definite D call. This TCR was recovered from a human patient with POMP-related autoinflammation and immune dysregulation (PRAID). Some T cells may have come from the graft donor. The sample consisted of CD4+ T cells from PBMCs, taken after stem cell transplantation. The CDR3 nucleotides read TGTGCCAGTAGAATACCTGGGGACTATGGCTACACCTTC. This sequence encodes CASRIPGDYGYTF.